This TCR beta chain was obtained from a study of post-analysis software for immune sequencing data. This clonotype has a handful of counts. Its antigen is undetermined. Study outcomes and limitations: Five TRBV segments were significantly more frequent in patients than in controls. TRBV5-6, TRBV5-1 and TRBV20-1 were among these segments. Comparison with controls showed significantly lower normalized Chao1 diversity in multiple sclerosis patients.

Each TCR beta cDNA library carried unique molecular identifiers. Once about 0.9 to 11 million T cells were used, approximately 520,000 cDNA molecules resulted. MiXCR, applied by TCRdb to the PCR reads, yields one record per CDR3 protein. The sample lists 750,000 to 950,000 distinct CDR3 sequences, 53% occurring once. Between the trimmed V and J ends, which lost 3 bases and 2 bases, there was a span of 6 bases. The CDR3 loop spans 12 amino acids. Germline V gene data show CDR1 as SQVTM and CDR2 as ANQGSEA. The source of this sequence is a girl between 5 and 17 years old with multiple sclerosis. The sample consisted of blood. This sequence joins TRBV29-1 and TRBJ2-3, with D unclear. CDR3 coding DNA: TGCAGCGTTGAGACCATCACAGATACGCAGTATTTT. It is translated as CSVETITDTQYF.